These 8 T cell receptor beta chains share one sample of origin, sequenced in a study of OX40 agonist ivuxolimab in advanced cancers. Libraries came from the immunoSEQ multiplex PCR assay. TCRdb provides this immuneACCESS table in a form limited to in-frame rearrangements. Some clones are lacking; in checked studies, under half of them reflect an unresolved V gene, and why the rest are absent is not known. For this sample there are roughly 49,000 clones; more than 65% appear just once. The ten most abundant clones make up over 3% of the sample. This material consisted of CD4+ or CD8+ T cells sorted from blood, taken in a trial of the OX40 agonist ivuxolimab. Receptors were obtained from an adult with an advanced solid tumor such as melanoma, head and neck, liver or kidney cancer.

This clone was observed a few times. Written as DNA, the CDR3 is TGCGCCAGCAGCTTGGATGGGTCCCCGGCAGATACGCAGTATTTT. Its protein product is CASSLDGSPADTQYF. This chain joins TRBV5-1 and TRBJ2-3; no clear D. Trimming cost V 0 bases and J 4 bases, with 12 bases left between them. Germline V CDR1 and CDR2: SGHRS, YFSETQ. This CDR3 has 15 residues.

The chain recombines TRBV2 with TRBJ1-5, with TRBD1 matching over 7 bases. Germline assignment: CDR1 SNHLY and CDR2 FYNNEI. V shed 6 bases, J shed 5 bases, and the junction held 10 bases outside the gene matches. The CDR3 has 15 residues. This chain's CDR3 is CASRDRDRAYQPQHF. The CDR3 DNA sequence: TGTGCCAGCAGGGATAGAGACAGGGCCTATCAGCCCCAGCATTTT.

The chain recombines TRBV5-4 with TRBJ2-1; the match to TRBD2 covers 15 bases. Germline lookup yields CDR1 SGHNT and CDR2 YYREEE (reference sequence). The junction had 2 bases not matched to a gene; V was cut back by 0 bases and J by 7 bases. The length of the CDR3 is 16 residues. CDR3 sequence reads: CASSLGGLAGGNEQFF. For the CDR3, the DNA is TGTGCCAGCAGCTTGGGAGGACTAGCGGGGGGGAATGAGCAGTTCTTC.

V gene TRBV28 combines with J gene TRBJ2-5; D is ambiguous. V dropped 4 bases and J dropped 5 bases, with 2 bases sitting between them. Germline CDR1 and CDR2: MDHEN and SYDVKM. CDR3 size: 10 residues. CDR3: CASSSETQYF. CDR3 bases: TGTGCCAGCAGTTCGGAGACCCAGTACTTC.

This clone was observed a few times. The V gene is TRBV29-1, the J gene TRBJ2-5, with 8 bases identical to TRBD1. The trim removed 2 bases at V and 4 bases at J, leaving 3 bases unmatched. CDR1 and CDR2 from the germline V gene are SQVTM and ANQGSEA. The CDR3 sequence is 13 residues long. CDR3: CSVERDRLETQYF. The CDR3 nucleotides read TGCAGCGTTGAACGGGACAGGCTAGAGACCCAGTACTTC.

The chain's CDR3 is CASRPPQGGMGEAFF. For the CDR3, the DNA is TGTGCCAGCAGACCACCACAGGGGGGCATGGGTGAAGCTTTCTTT. The genes are TRBV6-5 and TRBJ1-1, with 8 bases matching TRBD1. J lost 7 bases, V lost 6 bases, and 13 bases had no gene match. The germline gives CDR1 MNHEY, CDR2 SVGAGI. There are 15 residues in the CDR3.

V and J are TRBV2 and TRBJ1-1; perhaps TRBD1 as D (5 bases). Trimming pared 7 bases from V and 4 bases from J, leaving 13 bases between. Germline-derived CDR1 and CDR2 are SNHLY and FYNNEI. The CDR3 is made up of 13 amino acids. CDR3 amino acids: CASTEARGTEAFF. For the CDR3, the DNA is TGTGCCAGCACCGAGGCGAGGGGCACTGAAGCTTTCTTT.

The chain uses TRBV27 and TRBJ2-6, with D tentatively TRBD1 or TRBD2 (6 bases each). Trimming took 5 bases from V and 4 from J, leaving 15 bases between them. This CDR3 region has 16 residues. Germline loops: CDR1 MNHEY, CDR2 SMNVEV (reference sequence). The DNA for the CDR3 is TGTGCCAGCAGTCAGGGGACGGGGGCCGGGGCCAACGTCCTGACTTTC. Translation gives CASSQGTGAGANVLTF.